These 25 T cell receptor beta chains share one sample of origin, sequenced in a study of shared clonotypes between healthy human individuals (TCRdb year 2020). Library generation was performed with the immunoSEQ multiplex PCR assay. TCRdb stores this immuneACCESS table with in-frame sequences only. Part of the clones is absent; in the studies checked, under half of the shortfall reflects unresolved V genes, and no reason is known for the rest. This sample gives approximately 1.1 million clones in total; around 82% of them show up just once. Of the sample, about 0.52% falls within the top ten clones. The sequencing input was memory CD4+ T cells from PBMCs. What the cell subset or site label conveys for this sample: CD45RA-negative fraction. The receptor set was obtained from a man aged 18 to 30 in good health. Some clones in this sample may be carry-over from other donors' samples.

V usage is TRBV4-1 and J usage is TRBJ2-3; the match to TRBD2 covers 13 bases. V shed 3 bases and J 6 bases; nucleotides not matched to a gene: 9. CDR3 length: 17 residues. Germline CDR1 reads MGHRA; CDR2 reads YSYEKL. The CDR3 protein is CASSHPVLAGGRDTQYF. CDR3 DNA sequence: TGCGCCAGCAGCCATCCCGTACTAGCGGGAGGGCGGGATACGCAGTATTTT.

V gene TRBV7-9 combines with J gene TRBJ2-5; TRBD1 matches at 7 bases. CDR3 length equals 15 residues. V was clipped by 0 bases and J by 3 bases; unmatched bases: 4. CDR1 is SEHNR, CDR2 FQNEAQ, per germline (reference sequence). CDR3 loop: CASSLALTGKETQYF. CDR3 bases: TGTGCCAGCAGCTTAGCGCTGACAGGGAAAGAGACCCAGTACTTC.

Only a few counts were recorded for this clone. The rearrangement joins TRBV9 to TRBJ2-1; tentatively, D is TRBD2 (5 bases). The germline V gene has CDR1 SGDLS and CDR2 YYNGEE. The CDR3 sequence is 15 residues long. The germline V and J ends were trimmed by 4 bases and 0 bases, with 11 bases remaining between them. CDR3 sequence: CASSRAESSYNEQFF. The CDR3 coding sequence is TGTGCCAGCAGCCGAGCGGAGTCCTCCTACAATGAGCAGTTCTTC.

The CDR3 spells CASSPRGYGEQYF. CDR3 DNA: TGTGCCAGCAGCCCCCGGGGCTACGGGGAGCAGTACTTC. J is TRBJ2-7 and V is TRBV7-2, with D perhaps given as TRBD1 or TRBD2 (5 bases each). The ends were cut back, 5 bases at V and 7 bases at J, with 15 bases in the middle. The CDR3 length is 13 residues. The germline V gene encodes CDR1 SGHTA and CDR2 FQGNSA.

The CDR3: CASSSRPGETQYF. CDR3 sequence (DNA): TGCGCCAGCAGCTCGCGGCCGGGAGAGACCCAGTACTTC. V gene TRBV5-1 combines with J gene TRBJ2-5; D is unresolved. The CDR3 spans 13 residues. Trimming removed 3 bases at V and 4 bases at J, with 10 bases between. Per the germline V gene, CDR1 is SGHRS and CDR2 is YFSETQ.

The V and J genes are TRBV7-9 and TRBJ2-2; no clear D. This CDR3 has 15 amino acids. V lost 1 base, J lost 0 bases, and 6 bases lay in between. CDR1 and CDR2 from the germline V gene are SEHNR and FQNEAQ (reference sequence). The CDR3 sequence is CASSLGGANTGELFF. CDR3 coding DNA: TGTGCCAGCAGCTTAGGGGGTGCGAACACCGGGGAGCTGTTTTTT.

CDR3 in amino acids: CASSRGTGGGQPQHF. DNA of the CDR3: TGTGCCAGTAGTAGAGGGACAGGAGGTGGTCAGCCCCAGCATTTT. The chain uses TRBV19 and TRBJ1-5, with 8 bases that match TRBD1. The V and J ends lost 4 bases and 6 bases, in that order; junction bases with no gene match: 8. The germline V gene has CDR1 LNHDA and CDR2 SQIVND (reference sequence). The CDR3 runs 15 residues.

Regarding this clone: The same CDR3 arises from other DNA sequences in this sample as well. The chain employs TRBV28 and TRBJ1-2; D unresolved. The CDR3 runs to 11 residues. The ends were cut back, 5 bases at V and 8 bases at J, with 9 bases in the middle. CDR1 and CDR2 (germline): MDHEN, SYDVKM. This CDR3 reads CASSPGLGYTF. The DNA for the CDR3 is TGTGCCAGCAGTCCTGGACTGGGCTACACCTTC.

The CDR3 DNA follows: TGTGCCAGCAGCTTAATGGCTGTCCATAGACGCACGCAGTATTTT. As protein: CASSLMAVHRRTQYF. The rearrangement joins TRBV7-3 to TRBJ2-3; D uncertain. The germline V and J ends were trimmed by 1 base and 9 bases, with 17 bases remaining between them. Looked up from germline, CDR1 is SGHTA and CDR2 is FQGTGA. This CDR3 comprises 15 residues.

The chain joins TRBV15 to TRBJ2-1; 8 nucleotides match TRBD2. The CDR3 contains 17 residues. Germline lookup yields CDR1 LNHNV and CDR2 YYDKDF (reference sequence). Trimming at V came to 2 bases and at J to 7 bases, leaving 13 bases not matched to a gene. The CDR3 sequence is CATSRTSAGRARNEQFF. The CDR3 nucleotides read TGTGCCACCAGCAGAACCTCCGCCGGGAGGGCCCGTAATGAGCAGTTCTTC.

The chain combines TRBV28 with TRBJ1-5, with unresolved D. The germline CDR1 and CDR2 sequences are MDHEN and SYDVKM. Trimming stripped 3 bases from V and 7 bases from J, with 7 bases between. The CDR3 contains 12 residues. CDR3 nucleotide sequence: TGTGCCAGCAGTTTTCCGCACCAGCCCCAGCATTTT. This sequence encodes CASSFPHQPQHF.

This clone came up a few times. The genes are TRBV6-5 and TRBJ2-7; 9 bases are a match to TRBD1. Germline trimming cut 5 bases from V and 6 bases from J; bases unmatched to any gene: 8. In germline, CDR1 is MNHEY, CDR2 SVGAGI. This CDR3 has 14 amino acids. The CDR3 DNA reads as TGTGCCAGCAGTGACCGGGACAGGGTGCGCGAGCAGTACTTC. This encodes CASSDRDRVREQYF.

This chain links TRBV2 with TRBJ2-1; D unresolved. The CDR3 has 11 residues. Germline V CDR1 and CDR2: SNHLY, FYNNEI. V gave up 6 bases and J gave up 8 bases, with 8 bases separating them. In nucleotides, the CDR3 is TGTGCCAGCAGCGTGAAGGATGAGCAGTTCTTC. It is translated as CASSVKDEQFF.

The rearrangement links TRBV12-5 to TRBJ2-6; no clear D. V lost 7 bases and J 0 bases, leaving 4 bases between the germline ends. Germline V gives CDR1 LGHNT, CDR2 FRNRAP. The CDR3 is 13 amino acids. The DNA for the CDR3 is TGTGCTAGTGCCGCCTCTGGGGCCAACGTCCTGACTTTC. Residues: CASAASGANVLTF.

Only a few counts were recorded for this clone. The V gene is TRBV4-3, the J gene TRBJ1-1; the D is unclear. CDR1 LGHNA and CDR2 YSLEER come from the germline V gene. V lost 4 bases and J 10 bases, leaving 19 bases between the germline ends. The CDR3 extends over 14 amino acids. The DNA for the CDR3 is TGCGCCAGCAGCCGAACCGGACCGGCATCGGTAGCTTTCTTT. It is translated as CASSRTGPASVAFF.

The V and J genes are TRBV7-6 and TRBJ1-1; the match to TRBD1 covers 7 bases. Germline loops: CDR1 SGHVS, CDR2 FNYEAQ. The CDR3 covers 13 residues. Trimming took 5 bases from V and 3 from J; bases not matched to a gene: 3. This CDR3 is CASSPGTDTEAFF. Here the CDR3 DNA reads TGTGCCAGCAGCCCGGGGACAGACACTGAAGCTTTCTTT.

There are a few counts of this clone. The chain is built from TRBV18 and TRBJ2-3, with TRBD2 identical over 7 bases. This CDR3 has 16 amino acids. The ends lost 5 bases at V and 2 bases at J; junction bases unmatched: 10. Germline-derived CDR1 and CDR2 are KGHSH and LQKENI. CDR3 DNA: TGTGCCAGCTCAGCCTCATCTAGCGGTTTCACAGATACGCAGTATTTT. Protein sequence: CASSASSSGFTDTQYF.

This chain joins TRBV7-7 and TRBJ2-3, with 11 bases lining up with TRBD2. V shed 5 bases, J shed 7 bases, and the junction held 8 bases outside the gene matches. The CDR3 length is 15 residues. The germline CDR1 and CDR2 sequences are SSHAT and FNYEAQ (reference sequence). The CDR3 reads CASSQLAGAAYTQYF. The CDR3 DNA reads as TGTGCCAGCAGCCAACTAGCGGGAGCTGCATATACGCAGTATTTT.

The rearrangement links TRBV18 to TRBJ2-5; 7 bases agree with TRBD2. Trimming took 3 bases from V and 1 from J; bases not matched to a gene: 5. Germline loops: CDR1 KGHSH, CDR2 LQKENI. The CDR3 covers 15 residues. The CDR3 protein is CASSPSLAAQETQYF. The CDR3 DNA reads as TGTGCCAGCTCACCCTCTCTAGCGGCCCAAGAGACCCAGTACTTC.

This clone appeared a few times. CDR3: CASSEVGQSPDTQYF. The CDR3 region has the DNA TGTGCCAGCAGTGAAGTGGGACAGAGTCCAGATACGCAGTATTTT. V and J are TRBV6-1 and TRBJ2-3, with TRBD1 identical over 7 bases. The CDR3 length is 15 residues. Germline assignment: CDR1 MNHNS and CDR2 SASEGT. Trimming cost V 1 base and J 4 bases; bases outside gene matches: 5.

A single count supports this clone. The chain combines TRBV6-1 with TRBJ2-1; D uncertain. The germline CDR1 and CDR2 sequences are MNHNS and SASEGT. This CDR3 has 13 amino acids. V dropped 5 bases and J dropped 7 bases, with 12 bases sitting between them. The CDR3 region is CASSPIYRNEQFF. In DNA, the CDR3 is TGTGCCAGCAGTCCAATCTACAGAAATGAGCAGTTCTTC.

The chain's CDR3 is CASSLNPGSNYGYTF. In nucleotides, the CDR3 is TGTGCCAGCAGCTTAAATCCGGGGTCTAACTATGGCTACACCTTC. This rearrangement joins TRBV7-3 to TRBJ1-2, with D hard to call. Germline values: CDR1 SGHTA, CDR2 FQGTGA. The CDR3 is made up of 15 amino acids. V was shortened by 1 base and J by 0 bases, with 9 bases between the two germline ends.

This clone was seen more than once but under ten times. The chain employs TRBV5-5 and TRBJ2-2, with 9 positions matching TRBD1. V lost 5 bases, J lost 1 base, and 6 bases stayed unmatched. The CDR3 runs 16 residues. In germline, CDR1 is SGHKS, CDR2 YYEKEE (reference sequence). CDR3 sequence reads: CASRAGTGRNTGELFF. The CDR3, as DNA: TGTGCCAGCAGGGCAGGGACAGGGAGGAACACCGGGGAGCTGTTTTTT.

This clone was observed a single time. The chain employs TRBV7-8 and TRBJ2-5; 8 nucleotides match TRBD1. V lost 7 bases and J lost 6; bases outside the gene matches: 16. Germline CDR1 is SGHVS and CDR2 is FQNEAQ. This CDR3 is 16 amino acids long. In DNA, the CDR3 is TGTGCCAGCACCCAAGAACGGACAGGGTCTCTAAAGACCCAGTACTTC. Its protein is CASTQERTGSLKTQYF.

This clone was counted ten times or more. The chain recombines TRBV28 with TRBJ1-1; D is possibly TRBD1 (5 bases). The germline V gene encodes CDR1 MDHEN and CDR2 SYDVKM. This CDR3 spans 17 amino acids. Trimming removed 8 bases from V and 0 bases from J, with 22 bases in between. The CDR3 DNA follows: TGTGCCAGCCCCCCCGATCCGGGACGGGTCATGAACACTGAAGCTTTCTTT. Protein sequence: CASPPDPGRVMNTEAFF.